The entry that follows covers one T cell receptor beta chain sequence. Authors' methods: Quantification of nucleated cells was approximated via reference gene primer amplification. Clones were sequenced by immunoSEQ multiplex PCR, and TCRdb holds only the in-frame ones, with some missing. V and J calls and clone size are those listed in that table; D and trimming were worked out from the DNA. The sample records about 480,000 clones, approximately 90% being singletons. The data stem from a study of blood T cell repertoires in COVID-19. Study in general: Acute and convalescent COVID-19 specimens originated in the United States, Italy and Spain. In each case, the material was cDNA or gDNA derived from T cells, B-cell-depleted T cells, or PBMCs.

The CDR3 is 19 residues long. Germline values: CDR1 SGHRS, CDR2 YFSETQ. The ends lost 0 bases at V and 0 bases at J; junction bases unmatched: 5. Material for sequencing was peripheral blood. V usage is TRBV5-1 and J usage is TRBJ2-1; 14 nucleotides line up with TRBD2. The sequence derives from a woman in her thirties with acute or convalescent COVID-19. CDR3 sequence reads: CASSLGLAGGPSSYNEQFF. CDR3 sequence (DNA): TGCGCCAGCAGCTTGGGACTAGCGGGGGGGCCGAGCTCCTACAATGAGCAGTTCTTC.